The T cell receptor beta chain described here comes from a study of T cell responses to AZD1222 COVID-19 vaccine. Turning to the study itself: Pooled samples include second doses given at about 4 or 12 weeks. Study-wide results and limits: The peak T cell response came first, and repertoires were sampled only after it. There were vaccine-associated CD4 TCRs across spike, dominant at 160-218 and 743-854. White British people made up most donors, females outnumbered males, and clonal diversity was possibly underestimated.

The count of this clone is one. As yet, its antigen is unknown. CDR1 MDHEN and CDR2 SYDVKM come from the germline V gene. The CDR3 consists of 13 residues. Between the trimmed V and J ends, which lost 4 bases and 11 bases, there was a span of 17 bases. The assay was immunoSEQ multiplex PCR, and TCRdb's table has in-frame clones only and misses some. Among 95,000 to 100,000 clones listed, roughly 84% were seen once. J is TRBJ1-1 and V is TRBV28; D is unresolved. This specimen consisted of peripheral blood, obtained on day 0 of AZD1222 vaccination. This receptor was taken from an adult in good health. This CDR3 reads CASSSPGSLRAFF. DNA for the CDR3: TGTGCCAGCAGTTCGCCGGGATCCCTGCGGGCTTTCTTT.